The 12 T cell receptor beta chains below all came from one sample that was sequenced in a study of follicular helper T cells after annual influenza vaccination. Time point in this sample: 2014-2015 season, 7 days after vaccination. The repertoire was sequenced with immunoSEQ multiplex PCR; TCRdb's copy has only in-frame clones and lacks some. The sample has 9,300 or so clones; 70% to 90% are singletons. The material sequenced was CXCR5+ CD38- circulating T follicular helper cells from blood, taken 7 days after influenza vaccination. Subset in this sample: circulating Tfh, non-naive CD4+CXCR5+PD-1+ (ICOS+CD38+ or ICOS-CD38-). These TCRs come from an adult who received the influenza vaccine.

This chain links TRBV4-3 with TRBJ2-1; 8 bases match TRBD1. CDR1 is LGHNA and CDR2 is YSLEER in the germline V gene. With 0 bases clipped from V and 7 bases from J, the junction kept 5 bases outside the gene matches. There are 15 residues in the CDR3. The CDR3 here is CASSQDPQGANEQFF. DNA for the CDR3: TGCGCCAGCAGCCAAGATCCCCAGGGGGCAAATGAGCAGTTCTTC.

The chain recombines TRBV11-2 with TRBJ2-1; 8 positions agree with TRBD1. V shed 3 bases, J shed 3 bases, and the junction held 7 bases outside the gene matches. Germline CDR1 is SGHAT and CDR2 is FQNNGV. This CDR3 is 16 amino acids long. CDR3 nucleotide sequence: TGTGCCAGCAGCTTTCTGTCCGGGACAGGCTACAATGAGCAGTTCTTC. This sequence encodes CASSFLSGTGYNEQFF.

Only one count was recorded for this clone. CDR3 protein: CATSLGLDTSTDTQYF. The CDR3 nucleotides read TGTGCCACCAGCCTAGGACTTGATACTAGCACAGATACGCAGTATTTT. The rearrangement joins TRBV15 to TRBJ2-3, with D possibly being TRBD2 (5 bases). CDR1 is LNHNV and CDR2 is YYDKDF in the germline V gene (reference sequence). This CDR3 has 16 amino acids. V was trimmed by 5 bases and J by 0 bases, leaving 15 bases between them.

The chain couples TRBV19 to TRBJ2-7, with 7 bases matching TRBD2. The V and J ends lost 5 bases and 3 bases, in that order; junction bases with no gene match: 4. This CDR3 spans 13 amino acids. Germline lookup yields CDR1 LNHDA and CDR2 SQIVND (reference sequence). The CDR3 coding sequence is TGTGCCAGTAGTCTAAGGGAGGGCTACGAGCAGTACTTC. This translates into CASSLREGYEQYF.

The sample holds one count of this clone. This CDR3 reads CASSPGGDTQYF. The CDR3, as DNA: TGTGCCAGCAGCCCGGGGGGGGATACGCAGTATTTT. The chain has TRBV7-9 and TRBJ2-3, with 8 bases that match TRBD2. The CDR3 sequence is 12 residues long. After removal of 5 bases from V and 6 bases from J, the junction contained 1 base not matched to a gene. CDR1 SEHNR and CDR2 FQNEAQ come from the germline V gene (reference sequence).

The chain uses TRBV11-3 and TRBJ1-1; maybe TRBD1 (5 bases). Looked up from germline, CDR1 is SGHNT and CDR2 is YENEEA. The CDR3 sequence is 13 residues long. The V end lost 3 bases, the J end lost 6 bases, and 11 bases lay between the germline ends. The chain's CDR3 is CASSLGGTAEAFF. In DNA form, the CDR3 reads TGTGCCAGCAGCTTGGGAGGGACCGCTGAAGCTTTCTTT.

The genes are TRBV9 and TRBJ2-5; 11 bases agree with TRBD2. Germline assignment: CDR1 SGDLS and CDR2 YYNGEE. The CDR3 consists of 14 residues. Trimming at V came to 4 bases and at J to 2 bases, leaving 1 base not matched to a gene. In DNA, the CDR3 is TGTGCCAGCAGCCGGACTAGCGGGCAAGAGACCCAGTACTTC. Translated: CASSRTSGQETQYF.

The rearrangement links TRBV10-1 to TRBJ2-7; D is unclear. CDR3 length equals 10 residues. From germline, CDR1 is WNHNN and CDR2 SYGVQD (reference sequence). V was clipped by 7 bases and J by 10 bases, with 11 bases between them. This CDR3 reads CASTAFIQYF. Here the CDR3 DNA reads TGCGCCAGCACGGCCTTCATCCAGTACTTC.

The chain uses TRBV19 and TRBJ1-1; D call uncertain. This CDR3 comprises 14 residues. The V end was cut by 2 bases, the J end by 1 base, with 8 bases between. The V gene's germline CDR1 is LNHDA and CDR2 SQIVND (reference sequence). CDR3 protein: CASSIQGRNTEAFF. DNA of the CDR3: TGTGCCAGTAGTATACAAGGTAGGAACACTGAAGCTTTCTTT.

The chain uses TRBV6-1 and TRBJ1-5, with TRBD1 as a possible D gene (5 bases). Between the trimmed V and J ends, which lost 8 bases and 2 bases, there was a span of 16 bases. This CDR3 region has 15 residues. Germline CDR1 reads MNHNS; CDR2 reads SASEGT. CDR3 sequence (DNA): TGTGCCAGCGGAAAGCAGGGAATCGGCAATCAGCCCCAGCATTTT. Translation: CASGKQGIGNQPQHF.

This clone has more than one count but fewer than ten. V usage is TRBV11-2 and J usage is TRBJ1-1; 7 bases agree with TRBD1. Germline CDR1 is SGHAT and CDR2 is FQNNGV. The CDR3 runs 13 residues. Unmatched junction bases numbered 6, after V lost 5 bases and J lost 6 bases. The CDR3 loop reads CASSVDRDAEAFF. CDR3 nucleotides: TGTGCCAGCAGCGTCGACAGGGATGCTGAAGCTTTCTTT.

The chain combines TRBV2 with TRBJ1-6, with TRBD1 as a possible D gene (6 bases). The germline gives CDR1 SNHLY, CDR2 FYNNEI. The V and J ends lost 9 bases and 2 bases respectively, with 14 bases between them. CDR3 length equals 15 residues. This chain's CDR3 is CARGGQGTYNSPLHF. The DNA of the CDR3 is TGTGCCAGGGGGGGGCAGGGAACCTATAATTCACCCCTCCACTTT.